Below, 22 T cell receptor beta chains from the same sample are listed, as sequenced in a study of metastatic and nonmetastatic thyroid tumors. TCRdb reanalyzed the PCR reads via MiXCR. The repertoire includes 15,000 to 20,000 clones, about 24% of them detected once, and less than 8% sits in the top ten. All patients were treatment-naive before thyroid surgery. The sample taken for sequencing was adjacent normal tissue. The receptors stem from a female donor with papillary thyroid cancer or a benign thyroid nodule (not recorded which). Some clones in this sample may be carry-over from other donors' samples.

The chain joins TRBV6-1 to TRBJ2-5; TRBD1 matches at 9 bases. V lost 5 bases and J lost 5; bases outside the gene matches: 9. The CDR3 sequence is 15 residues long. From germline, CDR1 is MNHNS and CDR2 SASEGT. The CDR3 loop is CASSPTGTGNETQYF. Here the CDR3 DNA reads TGTGCCAGCAGTCCAACCGGGACAGGGAACGAGACCCAGTACTTC.

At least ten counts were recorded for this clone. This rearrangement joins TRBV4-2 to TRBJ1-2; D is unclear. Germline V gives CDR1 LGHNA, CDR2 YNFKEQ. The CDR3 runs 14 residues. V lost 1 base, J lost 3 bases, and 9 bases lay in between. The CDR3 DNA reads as TGTGCCAGCAGCCAAGGTCCCACGGACTATGGCTACACCTTC. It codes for CASSQGPTDYGYTF.

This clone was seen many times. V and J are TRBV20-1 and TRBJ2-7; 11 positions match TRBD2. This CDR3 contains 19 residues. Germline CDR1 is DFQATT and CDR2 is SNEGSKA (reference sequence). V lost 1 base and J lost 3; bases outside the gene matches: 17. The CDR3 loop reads CSARGPGVASGRWIYEQYF. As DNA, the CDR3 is TGCAGTGCTAGAGGTCCTGGGGTCGCTAGCGGGAGGTGGATCTACGAGCAGTACTTC.

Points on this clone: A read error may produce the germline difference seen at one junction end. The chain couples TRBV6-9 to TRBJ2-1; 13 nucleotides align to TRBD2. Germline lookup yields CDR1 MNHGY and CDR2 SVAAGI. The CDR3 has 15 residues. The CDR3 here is CASSSGLAGEVEQCF. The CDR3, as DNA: TGTGCCAGCAGTAGCGGACTAGCGGGAGAGGTAGAGCAGTGCTTC.

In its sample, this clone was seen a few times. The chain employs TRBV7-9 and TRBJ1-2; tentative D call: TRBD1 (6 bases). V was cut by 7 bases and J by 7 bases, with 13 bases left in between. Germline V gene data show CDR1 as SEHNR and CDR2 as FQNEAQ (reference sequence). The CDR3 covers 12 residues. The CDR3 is CASIRQAAGYTF. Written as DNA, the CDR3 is TGTGCCAGCATCAGACAGGCGGCTGGCTACACCTTC.

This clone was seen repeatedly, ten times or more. The chain's CDR3 is CASSFSAGGQSSYNEQFF. DNA for the CDR3: TGTGCCAGCAGCTTCTCAGCGGGAGGTCAGAGCTCCTACAATGAGCAGTTCTTC. The rearrangement links TRBV7-2 to TRBJ2-1; 9 positions match TRBD2. The germline V gene encodes CDR1 SGHTA and CDR2 FQGNSA. This CDR3 region has 18 residues. V shed 3 bases and J 0 bases; nucleotides not matched to a gene: 9.

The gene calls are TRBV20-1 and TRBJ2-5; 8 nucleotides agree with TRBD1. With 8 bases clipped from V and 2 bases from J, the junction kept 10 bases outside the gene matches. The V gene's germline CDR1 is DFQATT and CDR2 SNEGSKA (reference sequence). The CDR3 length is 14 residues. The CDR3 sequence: CSPLDREAQETQYF. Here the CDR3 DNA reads TGCAGTCCCCTGGACAGGGAGGCACAAGAGACCCAGTACTTC.

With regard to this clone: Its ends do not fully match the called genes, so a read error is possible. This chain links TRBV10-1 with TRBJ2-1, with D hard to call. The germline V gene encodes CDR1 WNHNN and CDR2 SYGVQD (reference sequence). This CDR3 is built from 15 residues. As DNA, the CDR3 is TGCGCCACCGAACCCGGCACAGTGTACTACAATGATCAGTTCTTC. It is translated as CATEPGTVYYNDQFF.

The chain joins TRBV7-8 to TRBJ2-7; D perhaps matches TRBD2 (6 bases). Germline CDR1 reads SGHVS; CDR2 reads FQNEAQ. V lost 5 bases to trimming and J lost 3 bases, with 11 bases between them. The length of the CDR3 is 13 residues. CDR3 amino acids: CASSLGLSYEQYF. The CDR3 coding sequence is TGTGCCAGCAGCCTGGGACTTAGCTACGAGCAGTACTTC.

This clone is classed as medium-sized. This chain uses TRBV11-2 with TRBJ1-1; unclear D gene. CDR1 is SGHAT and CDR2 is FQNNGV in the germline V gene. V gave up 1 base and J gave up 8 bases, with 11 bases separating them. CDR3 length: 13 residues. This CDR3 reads CASSLGGPQEAFF. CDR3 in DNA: TGTGCCAGCAGCTTAGGGGGTCCGCAGGAAGCTTTCTTT.

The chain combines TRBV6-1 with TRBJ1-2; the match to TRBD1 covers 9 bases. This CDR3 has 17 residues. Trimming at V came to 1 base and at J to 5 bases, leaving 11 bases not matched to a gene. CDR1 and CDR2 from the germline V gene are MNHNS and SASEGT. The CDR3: CASSEGGQGTTTYGYTF. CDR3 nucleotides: TGTGCCAGCAGTGAAGGGGGACAGGGCACTACTACTTATGGCTACACCTTC.

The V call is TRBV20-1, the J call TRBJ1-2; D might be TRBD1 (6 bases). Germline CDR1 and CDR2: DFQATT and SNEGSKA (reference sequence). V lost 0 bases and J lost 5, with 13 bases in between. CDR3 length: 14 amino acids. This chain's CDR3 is CSARDLGGHYGYTF. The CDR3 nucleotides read TGCAGTGCTAGAGATCTGGGGGGCCATTATGGCTACACCTTC.

CDR3: CASSLPVVGGSYF. In DNA, the CDR3 is TGTGCCAGCAGCTTACCCGTCGTAGGCGGCTCCTATTTT. This chain joins TRBV11-2 and TRBJ1-3; D is uncertain. The V and J ends lost 2 bases and 16 bases respectively, with 18 bases between them. CDR3 length: 13 residues. CDR1 SGHAT and CDR2 FQNNGV come from the germline V gene.

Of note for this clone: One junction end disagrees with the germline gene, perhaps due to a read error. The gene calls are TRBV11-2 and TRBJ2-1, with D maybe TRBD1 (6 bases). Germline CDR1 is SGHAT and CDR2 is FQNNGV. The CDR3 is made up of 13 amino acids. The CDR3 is CASSPSGDNYQFF. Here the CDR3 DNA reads TGCGCCAGCAGCCCGAGTGGGGACAATTATCAGTTCTTC.

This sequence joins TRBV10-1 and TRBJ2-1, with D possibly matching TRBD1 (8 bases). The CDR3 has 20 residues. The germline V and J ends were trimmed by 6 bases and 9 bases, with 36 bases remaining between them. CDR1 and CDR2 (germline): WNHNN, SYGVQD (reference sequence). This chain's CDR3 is CASRTKAGGAGTTDGFEQFF. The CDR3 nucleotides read TGCGCCAGCAGAACTAAGGCAGGGGGCGCCGGGACTACGGACGGGTTTGAGCAGTTCTTC.

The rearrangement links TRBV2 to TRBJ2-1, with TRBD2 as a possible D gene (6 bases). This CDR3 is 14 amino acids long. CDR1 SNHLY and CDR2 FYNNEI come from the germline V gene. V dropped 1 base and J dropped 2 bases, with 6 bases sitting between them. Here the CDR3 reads CASSEGGTYNEQFF. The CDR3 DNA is TGTGCCAGCAGTGAAGGCGGGACCTACAATGAGCAGTTCTTC.

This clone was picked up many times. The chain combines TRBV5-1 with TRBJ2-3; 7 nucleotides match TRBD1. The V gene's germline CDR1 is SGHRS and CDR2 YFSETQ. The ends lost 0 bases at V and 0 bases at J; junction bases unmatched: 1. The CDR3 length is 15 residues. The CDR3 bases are TGCGCCAGCAGCTTGGAGGGGGCGAGCACAGATACGCAGTATTTT. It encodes CASSLEGASTDTQYF.

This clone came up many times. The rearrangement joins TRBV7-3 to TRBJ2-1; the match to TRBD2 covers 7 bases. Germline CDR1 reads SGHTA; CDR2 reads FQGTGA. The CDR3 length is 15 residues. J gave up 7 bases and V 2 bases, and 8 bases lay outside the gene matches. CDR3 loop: CASSLVAGAGNEQFF. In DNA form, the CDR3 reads TGTGCCAGCAGCTTAGTTGCGGGAGCTGGAAATGAGCAGTTCTTC. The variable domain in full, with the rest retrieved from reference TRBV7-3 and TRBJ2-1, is GAGVSQTPSNKVTEKGKYVELRCDPISGHTALYWYRQSLGQGPEFLIYFQGTGAADDSGLPNDRFFAVRPEGSVSTLKIQRTERGDSAVYLCASSLVAGAGNEQFFGPGTRLTVL.

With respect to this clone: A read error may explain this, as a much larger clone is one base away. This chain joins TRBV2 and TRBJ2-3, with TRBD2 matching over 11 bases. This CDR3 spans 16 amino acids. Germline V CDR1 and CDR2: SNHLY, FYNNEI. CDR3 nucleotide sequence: TGTGCCAGCGGTGAGGGTGGGACTAGCGGCACATATACGCAGTATTTT. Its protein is CASGEGGTSGTYTQYF. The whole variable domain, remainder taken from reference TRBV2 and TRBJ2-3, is EPEVTQTPSHQVTQMGQEVILRCVPISNHLYFYWYRQILGQKVEFLVSFYNNEISEKSEIFDDQFSVERPDGSNFTLKIRSTKLEDSAMYFCASGEGGTSGTYTQYFGPGTRLTVL.

The CDR3, as DNA: TGCGCCAGCAGCCAACTAGCGGGAGGGCTCGGGGAGCTGTTTTTT. Its protein product is CASSQLAGGLGELFF. The J gene is TRBJ2-2, the V gene TRBV5-1, with TRBD2 matching over 13 bases. The CDR3 extends over 15 amino acids. Germline lookup yields CDR1 SGHRS and CDR2 YFSETQ. Trimming removed 4 bases from V and 7 bases from J; junction bases left unmatched: 4.

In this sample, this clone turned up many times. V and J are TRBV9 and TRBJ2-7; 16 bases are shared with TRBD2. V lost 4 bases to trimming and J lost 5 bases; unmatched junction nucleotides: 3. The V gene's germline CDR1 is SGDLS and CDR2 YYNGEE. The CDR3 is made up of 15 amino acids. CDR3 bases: TGTGCCAGCAGCCTGGGACTAGCGGGAGGGAACGAGCAGTACTTC. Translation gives CASSLGLAGGNEQYF. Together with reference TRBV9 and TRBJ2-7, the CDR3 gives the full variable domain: DSGVTQTPKHLITATGQRVTLRCSPRSGDLSVYWYQQSLDQGLQFLIQYYNGEERAKGNILERFSAQQFPDLHSELNLSSLELGDSALYFCASSLGLAGGNEQYFGPGTRLTVT.

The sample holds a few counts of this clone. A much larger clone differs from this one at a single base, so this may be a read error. CDR3 nucleotide sequence: TGTGCCAGCACCGGGCCCCTTAAAGAGAGCCAGTACTTC. Translating gives CASTGPLKESQYF. The chain combines TRBV2 with TRBJ2-5, with D unresolved. The CDR3 length is 13 residues. CDR1 is SNHLY and CDR2 is FYNNEI in the germline V gene.